The rows below give T cell receptor beta chains drawn from one sample of a study of cytomegalovirus exposure and HLA in healthy donors. Here immunoSEQ multiplex PCR was the method, and the copy in TCRdb shows in-frame clones only, minus some. The sample shows 99,000 or so clones, roughly 15% of them seen only once. The sequenced material came from PBMCs. Receptors were obtained from a female donor in good health and CMV-seronegative. The CDR3 runs from the conserved cysteine through the conserved F or W. The order of the fields is V gene, CDR3 length, J gene, clone size, D gene, CDR3 DNA, CDR3 protein. D genes are given only for firm matches. Size values are once, few and many counts, or a class for expanded clones, and some rows have none.

V: TRBV7-9
length: 14
J: TRBJ2-3
size: few
D: TRBD1
DNA: TGTGCCAGCAGCTCCGCAGGGGGCCCAGATACGCAGTATTTT
CDR3: CASSSAGGPDTQYF

V: TRBV7-2
length: 16
J: TRBJ2-1
size: -
D: TRBD2
DNA: TGTGCCAGCAGCTTATTTACTAGCGGATGGGGCAATGAGCAGTTCTTC
CDR3: CASSLFTSGWGNEQFF

V: TRBV19
length: 14
J: TRBJ2-5
size: -
D: -
DNA: TGTGCCAGTAGTATAGGACTTCGGGAACAGACCCAGTACTTC
CDR3: CASSIGLREQTQYF

V: TRBV2
length: 15
J: TRBJ2-7
size: few
D: TRBD2
DNA: TGTGCCAGCAGTGGTTCGGGGACTAGCTTCTACGAGCAGTACTTC
CDR3: CASSGSGTSFYEQYF

V: TRBV11-2
length: 14
J: TRBJ1-2
size: few
D: TRBD1
DNA: TGTGCCAGCAGCCAACAGGGGATGAGGTATGGCTACACCTTC
CDR3: CASSQQGMRYGYTF

V: TRBV6-5
length: 13
J: TRBJ2-5
size: few
D: -
DNA: TGTGCCATCACAGGCCCGCTACAAGAGACCCAGTACTTC
CDR3: CAITGPLQETQYF

V: TRBV15
length: 17
J: TRBJ2-1
size: -
D: TRBD2
DNA: TGTGCCACCAGGATAGGAGGGAGGGCCGTGATGGGCAATGAGCAGTTCTTC
CDR3: CATRIGGRAVMGNEQFF

V: TRBV27
length: 16
J: TRBJ2-7
size: -
D: -
DNA: TGTGCCAGCAGTTCCCCGGGCCCGCTGGGGCCTTACGAGCAGTACTTC
CDR3: CASSSPGPLGPYEQYF

V: TRBV5-1
length: 14
J: TRBJ1-1
size: few
D: TRBD1
DNA: TGCGCCAGCAGCTTACCGGGACAGGGACGGAAAGCTTTCTTT
CDR3: CASSLPGQGRKAFF

V: TRBV2
length: 19
J: TRBJ2-7
size: -
D: TRBD2
DNA: TGTGCCAGCAGTGATTGGTCCGGGACTAGCGGTGTATCCGCCTACGAGCAGTACTTC
CDR3: CASSDWSGTSGVSAYEQYF

V: TRBV5-1
length: 16
J: TRBJ2-5
size: few
D: TRBD2
DNA: TGCGCCAGCAGCGGGGGACTAGCGGGAGGCCAAGAGACCCAGTACTTC
CDR3: CASSGGLAGGQETQYF

V: TRBV14
length: 13
J: TRBJ1-1
size: few
D: -
DNA: TGTGCCAGCAGCAGGACCGCGGGAACTGAAGCTTTCTTT
CDR3: CASSRTAGTEAFF

V: TRBV5-6
length: 14
J: TRBJ2-7
size: -
D: -
DNA: TGTGCCAGCAGACCCGGGACATCTTACTACGAGCAGTACTTC
CDR3: CASRPGTSYYEQYF

V: TRBV7-2
length: 17
J: TRBJ2-3
size: -
D: TRBD2
DNA: TGTGCCAGCAGCTTAGGGTACGGGGGGGCCAGCACAGATACGCAGTATTTT
CDR3: CASSLGYGGASTDTQYF

V: TRBV2
length: 13
J: TRBJ1-5
size: -
D: TRBD1
DNA: TGTGCCAGCATCGAAACAGGGGATCAGCCCCAGCATTTT
CDR3: CASIETGDQPQHF

V: TRBV5-1
length: 15
J: TRBJ2-1
size: -
D: -
DNA: TGCGCCAGCAGCGCGGTCGGGGGCTCCTACAATGAGCAGTTCTTC
CDR3: CASSAVGGSYNEQFF